The following is a TCR beta chain sequence with its context. The entry originates in a study of blood T cell repertoires in COVID-19. Study information: Samples came from the United States, Italy and Spain, spanning acute and convalescent COVID-19. Sample material is recorded as cDNA or gDNA derived from T cells, B-cell-depleted T cells, or PBMCs.

How the authors handled the data: Cell counts per sample came from amplifying reference gene primers. Method: immunoSEQ multiplex PCR; TCRdb's copy keeps in-frame clones and lacks some. D and trimming were read from the DNA, whereas the V and J calls and clone size are those reported in that table. The sample records more than 200,000 clones, 82% being singletons. A Seattle source enrolled patients during active infection and followed them longitudinally. The CDR3 contains 15 residues. V lost 1 base and J 6 bases, leaving 12 bases between the germline ends. Germline V gives CDR1 MNHNS, CDR2 SASEGT. Material: peripheral blood. The J gene is TRBJ1-4, the V gene TRBV6-1; maybe TRBD1 (5 bases). This sequence was found in a woman aged 80 or over with COVID-19, enrolled during active disease. The CDR3 nucleotides read TGTGCCAGCAGTGAAGATGGAGGGACGGATGAAAAACTGTTTTTT. Translated: CASSEDGGTDEKLFF.